Listed below are T cell receptor beta chains from one sample, sequenced in a study of Graves' ophthalmopathy and Graves' hyperthyroidism. MiXCR, run by TCRdb on the multiplex PCR reads, gives a single entry per CDR3 protein. The table has over a million distinct CDR3 sequences, roughly two fifths seen once; the top ten hold approximately 10%. Sequencing was performed on peripheral blood or thyroid tissue (not recorded which). The receptors shown here come from an adult man with Graves' hyperthyroidism. Both conserved end residues are trimmed from each CDR3.

v_gene	j_gene	CDR3aa
TRBV20-1	TRBJ2-5	SGQGPGTQY
TRBV20-1	TRBJ2-3	SGGRYRDTQY
TRBV5-1	TRBJ2-2	ASSLEGTGNTGELF
TRBV28	TRBJ1-6	ASAEDRVGSPLH
TRBV6-2/TRBV6-3	TRBJ1-5	ASSKQQGGNQPQH
TRBV5-6	TRBJ1-5	ASGFGGLSNQPQH
TRBV7-2	TRBJ2-5	ASSLTSGRWETQY
TRBV7-9	TRBJ1-3	ASSHPWRGRSSGNTIY
TRBV4-3	TRBJ1-4	ASSQGGTGEKLF
TRBV7-9	TRBJ1-3	ASSFGRTASGNTIY
TRBV10-3	TRBJ1-5	AISSDTGPQH
TRBV4-3	TRBJ1-2	ASSQDWTRGSYGYT
TRBV19	TRBJ2-7	ASSIDSEYEQY
TRBV9	TRBJ2-7	ASSVGRRDSRYEQY
TRBV12-3/TRBV12-4	TRBJ2-6	ASRWGVSGANVLT
TRBV20-1	TRBJ2-7	SARWDGAYEQY
TRBV19	TRBJ1-1	ASSPYTIFDEAF
TRBV5-1	TRBJ1-2	ASRETGAYGYT
TRBV5-1	TRBJ1-2	ASSTSTGIIYGYT
TRBV7-9	TRBJ2-7	ASINRDRNYEQY
TRBV3-1	TRBJ2-7	ASSQVPQGASRPYEQY
TRBV12-3/TRBV12-4	TRBJ2-7	ASSSNTEGGRQY
TRBV5-4	TRBJ2-2	ASSDRTSGANTGELF
TRBV25-1	TRBJ1-6	ASVSTGGSYNSPLH
TRBV7-7	TRBJ2-7	ASSSTAGTQPYEQY
TRBV10-1	TRBJ1-1	ASSESGSGEAF
TRBV14	TRBJ1-2	AWTTGGRTIYGYT
TRBV7-2	TRBJ2-5	ASSRTSGNQETQY
TRBV2	TRBJ2-3	ASSEGWGDTQY
TRBV7-2	TRBJ1-6	ASSLNPLGLVGYSPLH
TRBV2	TRBJ2-7	ASSGGQGNEQY
TRBV10-2	TRBJ2-5	ASSEPTGGETQY
TRBV7-2	TRBJ2-7	ASSPRPGSTYEQY
TRBV11-2	TRBJ1-2	ASSLALQDYGYT
TRBV9	TRBJ2-7	ASGTDNYEQY
TRBV6-5	TRBJ2-5	ASSYYRGKETQY
TRBV20-1	TRBJ1-5	SASLGTGEGQPQH
TRBV12-3/TRBV12-4	TRBJ1-2	ASSQGPRPVLLGYT
TRBV9	TRBJ1-1	ASNTGSGSEAF
TRBV10-3	TRBJ2-7	AIRGTGAYEQY
TRBV9	TRBJ1-4	ASSDSGTGDRKLF
TRBV4-1	TRBJ1-6	ASSLQIPNSPLH
TRBV7-2	TRBJ1-4	ASSLDRNPTEKLF
TRBV12-3/TRBV12-4	TRBJ1-4	ATGRVPNEKLF
TRBV7-6	TRBJ1-6	ASSSGTEHSPLH
TRBV20-1	TRBJ1-2	SAQGNGYT
TRBV7-9	TRBJ2-7	ASSLGVGGAYEQY
TRBV29-1	TRBJ2-5	SVVYSGGIQETQY
TRBV12-3/TRBV12-4	TRBJ2-7	ASSFSGESEQY
TRBV5-6	TRBJ2-7	ASSRRIEPGRGYEQY
TRBV7-6	TRBJ1-3	ASSQQGANTIY
TRBV6-4	TRBJ1-1	ASSSTFMNTEAF
TRBV9	TRBJ1-3	ASSVLSGNTIY
TRBV7-2	TRBJ2-5	ASSLAVRQTQY
TRBV29-1	TRBJ1-2	SVGRTSGYT
TRBV10-3	TRBJ1-1	AISDVAGNTEAF
TRBV7-2	TRBJ2-7	ASSYRPGRTEAYEQY